The next 13 T cell receptor beta chains were all read from a single sample in a study of persistence of HIV-infected CD4 T cells. An overlapping HIV-1 Gag peptide pool stimulated these cells at about 0.91 ug/peptide/mL. Sorted nonresponding memory CD4+ T cells were CD40L-negative, CD69-negative, CD45RO-high. The libraries were made with immunoSEQ version 4 in survey mode. The data were produced by immunoSEQ multiplex PCR, yet TCRdb's version contains in-frame clones alone and is incomplete. Of tens of thousands of clones in the sample, around 82% were seen once. These receptors are not linked to any known antigen. The sequences come from CD4+ T cells sorted from PBMCs after roughly 17-hour stimulation, collected from a patient who received antiretroviral therapy. The receptors derive from an adult man with HIV who was CMV-seropositive.

The chain carries TRBV30 and TRBJ2-3, with 7 bases lining up with TRBD1. J gave up 3 bases and V 0 bases, and 9 bases lay outside the gene matches. The CDR3 extends over 16 amino acids. Per the germline V gene, CDR1 is GTSNPN and CDR2 is SVGIG (reference sequence). The CDR3 DNA follows: TGTGCCTGGAGTGTACGATCGACAGGGAATACAGATACGCAGTATTTT. The encoded protein is CAWSVRSTGNTDTQYF.

The chain recombines TRBV6-5 with TRBJ2-4; 10 nucleotides match TRBD2. The CDR3 extends over 15 amino acids. The ends lost 5 bases at V and 5 bases at J; junction bases unmatched: 6. The germline V gene encodes CDR1 MNHEY and CDR2 SVGAGI. DNA for the CDR3: TGTGCCAGCAGTCCCGGGACTAGCGTACAAAACATTCAGTACTTC. As protein: CASSPGTSVQNIQYF.

The chain uses TRBV19 and TRBJ1-2, with D unclear. This CDR3 has 15 amino acids. The V end lost 1 base, the J end lost 8 bases, and 17 bases lay between the germline ends. CDR1 is LNHDA, CDR2 SQIVND, per germline (reference sequence). In DNA form, the CDR3 reads TGTGCCAGTAGTATAGTTGGACCCTCGGCCTGGGGCTACACCTTC. The encoded protein is CASSIVGPSAWGYTF.

The V and J genes are TRBV7-2 and TRBJ1-2, with no clear D. The V and J ends lost 4 bases and 7 bases respectively, with 16 bases between them. Germline-derived CDR1 and CDR2 are SGHTA and FQGNSA. The CDR3 has 14 residues. The CDR3 coding sequence is TGTGCCAGCAGCTCCTACAGTGGGATTGGTGGCTACACCTTC. Translated, it gives CASSSYSGIGGYTF.

The chain couples TRBV6-2 or TRBV6-3 to TRBJ2-4; maybe TRBD2 (7 bases). From germline, CDR1 is MNHEY and CDR2 SVGEGT. This CDR3 comprises 15 residues. V lost 6 bases and J 7 bases, leaving 19 bases between the germline ends. In DNA form, the CDR3 reads TGTGCCAGCAGCCACCCAGCTAGGGGGGGGAACATTCAGTACTTC. As protein: CASSHPARGGNIQYF.

This chain uses TRBV27 with TRBJ1-5; D remains ambiguous. The CDR3 has 13 amino acids. V was pared by 5 bases and J by 2 bases, with 7 bases between. Germline lookup yields CDR1 MNHEY and CDR2 SMNVEV (reference sequence). Here the CDR3 DNA reads TGTGCCAGCAGTCGTGACGGCAATCAGCCCCAGCATTTT. Protein sequence: CASSRDGNQPQHF.

This chain links TRBV9 with TRBJ1-3, with TRBD1 as a possible D gene (5 bases). V was clipped by 4 bases and J by 0 bases, with 14 bases between them. The CDR3 runs to 16 residues. In germline, CDR1 is SGDLS, CDR2 YYNGEE. The CDR3 DNA sequence: TGTGCCAGCAGCCAAACCGCAGGGTCCTCTGGAAACACCATATATTTT. Translated: CASSQTAGSSGNTIYF.

The chain carries TRBV24-1 and TRBJ2-1; D not resolved. With 2 bases removed from V and 4 bases from J, the gap between germline ends came to 17 bases. The CDR3 has 17 amino acids. Germline CDR1 KGHDR, CDR2 SFDVKD. The CDR3 sequence is CATSDSSTWTSYNEQFF. In DNA, the CDR3 is TGTGCCACCAGTGATTCCTCAACTTGGACGTCTTACAATGAGCAGTTCTTC.

The J gene is TRBJ1-1, the V gene TRBV7-8; no reliable D call. From germline, CDR1 is SGHVS and CDR2 FQNEAQ. There are 11 residues in the CDR3. V lost 4 bases to trimming and J lost 8 bases, with 8 bases between them. CDR3 loop: CASSSTVEAFF. The CDR3 coding sequence is TGTGCCAGCAGCTCGACGGTAGAAGCTTTCTTT.

The chain couples TRBV5-4 to TRBJ2-7, with D unclear. V was shortened by 0 bases and J by 6 bases, with 7 bases between the two germline ends. The CDR3 is made up of 12 amino acids. Germline CDR1 is SGHNT and CDR2 is YYREEE (reference sequence). Here the CDR3 DNA reads TGTGCCAGCAGCTTGGATGGGTCCGAGCAGTACTTC. This gives the protein CASSLDGSEQYF.

This clone was detected a few times. The chain has TRBV12-5 and TRBJ2-1; 10 positions match TRBD1. Germline V lookup: CDR1 LGHNT, CDR2 FRNRAP. V lost 1 base and J lost 6; bases outside the gene matches: 3. The CDR3 has 15 amino acids. The CDR3: CASGLERTGGNEQFF. As DNA, the CDR3 is TGTGCTAGTGGTTTGGAGCGGACAGGGGGCAATGAGCAGTTCTTC.

V usage is TRBV19 and J usage is TRBJ2-2; 8 bases match TRBD1. Germline V gives CDR1 LNHDA, CDR2 SQIVND (reference sequence). This CDR3 has 16 residues. The junction had 3 bases not matched to a gene; V was cut back by 3 bases and J by 0 bases. The CDR3 nucleotides read TGTGCCAGTAGTATCATACAGGGGGCGAACACCGGGGAGCTGTTTTTT. It is translated as CASSIIQGANTGELFF.

V is TRBV6-5 and J is TRBJ1-1; 9 bases fit TRBD1. This CDR3 has 15 residues. Per the germline V gene, CDR1 is MNHEY and CDR2 is SVGAGI. The ends lost 6 bases at V and 1 base at J; junction bases unmatched: 6. The CDR3 region has the DNA TGTGCCAGCAGCCACGGGACAGGGCGGAACACTGAAGCTTTCTTT. Its translation: CASSHGTGRNTEAFF.